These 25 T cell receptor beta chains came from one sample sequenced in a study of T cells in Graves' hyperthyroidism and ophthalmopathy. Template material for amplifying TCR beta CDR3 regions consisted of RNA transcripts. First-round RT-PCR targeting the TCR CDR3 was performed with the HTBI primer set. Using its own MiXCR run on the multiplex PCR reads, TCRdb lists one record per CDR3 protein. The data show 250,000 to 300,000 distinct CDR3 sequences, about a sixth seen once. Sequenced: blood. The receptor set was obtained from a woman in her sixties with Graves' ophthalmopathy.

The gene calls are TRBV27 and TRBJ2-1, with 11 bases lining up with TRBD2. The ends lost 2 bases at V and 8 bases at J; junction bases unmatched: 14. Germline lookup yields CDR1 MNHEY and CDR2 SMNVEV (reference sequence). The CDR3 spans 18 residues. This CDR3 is CASSLRLAGGFVMDEQFF. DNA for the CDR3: TGTGCCAGCAGTTTACGTCTAGCGGGAGGCTTCGTGATGGATGAGCAGTTCTTC.

In DNA form, the CDR3 reads TGTGCCAGCTCACCCCGGGACGTATACGCGAACACCGGGGAGCTGTTTTTT. This codes for CASSPRDVYANTGELFF. The chain is built from TRBV18 and TRBJ2-2; D may be TRBD1 or TRBD2 (5 bases each). The CDR3 length is 17 residues. V was pared by 3 bases and J by 0 bases, with 14 bases between. CDR1 and CDR2 (germline): KGHSH, LQKENI. Full variable domain (outside the CDR3, taken from reference TRBV18 and TRBJ2-2): NAGVMQNPRHLVRRRGQEARLRCSPMKGHSHVYWYRQLPEEGLKFMVYLQKENIIDESGMPKERFSAEFPKEGPSILRIQQVVRGDSAAYFCASSPRDVYANTGELFFGEGSRLTVL.

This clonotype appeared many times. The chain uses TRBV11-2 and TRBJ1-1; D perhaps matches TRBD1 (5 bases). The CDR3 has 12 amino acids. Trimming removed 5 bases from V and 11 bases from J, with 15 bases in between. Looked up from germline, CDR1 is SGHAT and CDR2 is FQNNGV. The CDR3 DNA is TGTGCCAGCAGCGCAGCGGGGGGAGTGGCTTTCTTT. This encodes CASSAAGGVAFF.

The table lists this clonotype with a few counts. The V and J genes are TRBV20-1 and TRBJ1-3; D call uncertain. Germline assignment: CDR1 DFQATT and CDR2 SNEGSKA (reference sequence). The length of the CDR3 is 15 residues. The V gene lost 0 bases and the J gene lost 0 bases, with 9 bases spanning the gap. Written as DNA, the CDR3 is TGCAGTGCTAGAGAGGGCAGTGACTCTGGAAACACCATATATTTT. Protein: CSAREGSDSGNTIYF.

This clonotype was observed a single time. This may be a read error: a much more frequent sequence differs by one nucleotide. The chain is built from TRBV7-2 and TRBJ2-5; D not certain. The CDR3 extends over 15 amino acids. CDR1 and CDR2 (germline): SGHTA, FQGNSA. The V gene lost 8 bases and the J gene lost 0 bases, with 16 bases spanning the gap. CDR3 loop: CASGSKVRNQETQYF. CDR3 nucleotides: TGTGCCAGCGGCTCAAAGGTGCGGAACCAAGAGACCCAGTACTTC.

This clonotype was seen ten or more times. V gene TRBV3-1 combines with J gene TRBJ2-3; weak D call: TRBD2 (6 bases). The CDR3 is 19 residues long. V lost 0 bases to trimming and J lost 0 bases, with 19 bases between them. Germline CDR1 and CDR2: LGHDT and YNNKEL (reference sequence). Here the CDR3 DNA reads TGTGCCAGCAGCCAAGATCTGTTTCGGGGGTTAGGAAGCACAGATACGCAGTATTTT. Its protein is CASSQDLFRGLGSTDTQYF.

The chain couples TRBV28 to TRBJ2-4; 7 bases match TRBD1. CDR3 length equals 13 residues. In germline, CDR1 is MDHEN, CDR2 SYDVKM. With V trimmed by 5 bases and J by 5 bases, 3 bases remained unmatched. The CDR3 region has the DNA TGTGCCAGCAGTCGAGGGACAGAAAACATTCAGTACTTC. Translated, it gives CASSRGTENIQYF. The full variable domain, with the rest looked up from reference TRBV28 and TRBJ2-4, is DVKVTQSSRYLVKRTGEKVFLECVQDMDHENMFWYRQDPGLGLRLIYFSYDVKMKEKGDIPEGYSVSREKKERFSLILESASTNQTSMYLCASSRGTENIQYFGAGTRLSVL.

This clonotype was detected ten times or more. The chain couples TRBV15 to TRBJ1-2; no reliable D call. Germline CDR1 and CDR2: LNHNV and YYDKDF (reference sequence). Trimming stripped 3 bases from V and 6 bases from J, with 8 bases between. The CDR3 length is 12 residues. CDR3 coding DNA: TGTGCCACCAGCAGCGGTTTGAATGGCTACACCTTC. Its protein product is CATSSGLNGYTF.

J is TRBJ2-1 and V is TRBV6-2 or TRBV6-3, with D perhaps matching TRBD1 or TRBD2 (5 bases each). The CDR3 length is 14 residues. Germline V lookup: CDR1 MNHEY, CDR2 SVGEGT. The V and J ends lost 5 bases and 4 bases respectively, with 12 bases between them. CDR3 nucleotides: TGTGCCAGCAGTCCCTGGGACGCGTACAATGAGCAGTTCTTC. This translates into CASSPWDAYNEQFF.

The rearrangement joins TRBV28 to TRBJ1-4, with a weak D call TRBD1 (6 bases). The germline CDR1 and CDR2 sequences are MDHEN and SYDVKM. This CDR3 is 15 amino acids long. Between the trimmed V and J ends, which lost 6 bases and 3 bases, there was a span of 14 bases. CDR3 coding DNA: TGTGCCAGCAGCACGCAGGGACAAGCTAATGAAAAACTGTTTTTT. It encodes CASSTQGQANEKLFF.

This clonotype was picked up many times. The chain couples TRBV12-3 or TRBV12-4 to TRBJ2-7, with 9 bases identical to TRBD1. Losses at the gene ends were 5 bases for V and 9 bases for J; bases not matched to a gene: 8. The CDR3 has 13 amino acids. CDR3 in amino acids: CASSPGQGLGQYF. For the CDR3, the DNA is TGTGCCAGCAGTCCTGGACAGGGGTTAGGGCAGTACTTC.

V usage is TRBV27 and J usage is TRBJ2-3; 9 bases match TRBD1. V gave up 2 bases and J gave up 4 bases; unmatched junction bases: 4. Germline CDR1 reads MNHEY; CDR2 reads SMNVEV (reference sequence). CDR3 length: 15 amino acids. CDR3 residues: CASSLGTGMPDTQYF. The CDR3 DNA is TGTGCCAGCAGTTTAGGGACAGGGATGCCAGATACGCAGTATTTT.

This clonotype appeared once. The CDR3 region has the DNA TGTGCCAGCAGCTGGACAGGGGGCTACACCGGGGAGCTGTTTTTT. As protein: CASSWTGGYTGELFF. The V gene is TRBV11-2, the J gene TRBJ2-2; TRBD1 matches 11 bases. The CDR3 length is 15 residues. Germline V lookup: CDR1 SGHAT, CDR2 FQNNGV. V trimming: 4 bases; J trimming: 3 bases; junction bases outside the gene matches: 1.

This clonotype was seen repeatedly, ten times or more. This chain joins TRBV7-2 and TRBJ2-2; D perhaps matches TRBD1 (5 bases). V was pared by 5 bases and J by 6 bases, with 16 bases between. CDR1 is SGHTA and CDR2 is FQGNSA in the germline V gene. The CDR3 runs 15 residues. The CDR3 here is CASSIRVAGAGELFF. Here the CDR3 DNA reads TGTGCCAGCAGCATCAGGGTCGCCGGCGCCGGGGAGCTGTTTTTT.

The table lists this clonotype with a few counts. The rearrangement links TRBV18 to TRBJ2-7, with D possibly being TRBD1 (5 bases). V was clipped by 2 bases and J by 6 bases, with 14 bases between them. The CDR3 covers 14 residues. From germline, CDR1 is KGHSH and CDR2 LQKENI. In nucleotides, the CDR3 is TGTGCCAGCTCACCAGGAGCAGGGTATGCCGAGCAGTACTTC. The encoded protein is CASSPGAGYAEQYF.

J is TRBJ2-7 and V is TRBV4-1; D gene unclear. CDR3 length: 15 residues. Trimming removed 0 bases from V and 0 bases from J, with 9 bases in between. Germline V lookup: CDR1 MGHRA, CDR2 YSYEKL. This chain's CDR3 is CASSQDIGPSYEQYF. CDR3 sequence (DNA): TGCGCCAGCAGCCAAGATATAGGTCCCTCCTACGAGCAGTACTTC.

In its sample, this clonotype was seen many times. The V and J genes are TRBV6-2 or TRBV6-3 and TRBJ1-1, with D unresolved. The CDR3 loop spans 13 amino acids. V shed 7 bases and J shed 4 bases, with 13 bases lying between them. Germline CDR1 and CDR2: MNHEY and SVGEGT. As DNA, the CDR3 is TGTGCCAGCATACGCAACATGGGCACTGAAGCTTTCTTT. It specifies CASIRNMGTEAFF.

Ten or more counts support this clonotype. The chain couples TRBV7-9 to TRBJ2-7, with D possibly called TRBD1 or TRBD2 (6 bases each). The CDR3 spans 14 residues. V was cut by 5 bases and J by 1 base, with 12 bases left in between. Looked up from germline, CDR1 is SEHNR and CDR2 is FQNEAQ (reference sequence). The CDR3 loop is CASSRQEGSYEQYF. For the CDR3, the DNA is TGTGCCAGCAGCAGACAGGAGGGTTCCTACGAGCAGTACTTC.

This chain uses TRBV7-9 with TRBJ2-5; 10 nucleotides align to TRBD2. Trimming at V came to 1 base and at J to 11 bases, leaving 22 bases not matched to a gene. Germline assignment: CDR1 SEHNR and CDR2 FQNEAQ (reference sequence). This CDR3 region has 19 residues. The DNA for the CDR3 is TGTGCCAGCAGCTTAGATAGTAGCGGGAGGCCCGGGCACACTCAGAAACAGTACTTC. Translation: CASSLDSSGRPGHTQKQYF.

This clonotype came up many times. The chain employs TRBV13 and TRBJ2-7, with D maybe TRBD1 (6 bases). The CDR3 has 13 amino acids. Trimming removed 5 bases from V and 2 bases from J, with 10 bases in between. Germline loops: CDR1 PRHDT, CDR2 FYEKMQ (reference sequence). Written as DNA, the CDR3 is TGTGCCAGCAGCCTCACAGGGACCTACGAGCAGTACTTC. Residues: CASSLTGTYEQYF.

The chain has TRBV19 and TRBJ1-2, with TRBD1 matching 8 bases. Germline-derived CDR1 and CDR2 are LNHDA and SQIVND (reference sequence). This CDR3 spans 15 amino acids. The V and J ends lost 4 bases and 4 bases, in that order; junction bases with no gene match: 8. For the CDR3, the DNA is TGTGCCAGTAGTACCGGACAGGGATGGGTCTATGGCTACACCTTC. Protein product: CASSTGQGWVYGYTF.

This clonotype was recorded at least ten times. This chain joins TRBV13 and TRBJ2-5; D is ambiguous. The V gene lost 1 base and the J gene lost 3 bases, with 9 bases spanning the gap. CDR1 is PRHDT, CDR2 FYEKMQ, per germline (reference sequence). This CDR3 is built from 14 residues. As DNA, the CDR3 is TGTGCCAGCAGCTTAGTAGGAGAGAAAGAGACCCAGTACTTC. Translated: CASSLVGEKETQYF.

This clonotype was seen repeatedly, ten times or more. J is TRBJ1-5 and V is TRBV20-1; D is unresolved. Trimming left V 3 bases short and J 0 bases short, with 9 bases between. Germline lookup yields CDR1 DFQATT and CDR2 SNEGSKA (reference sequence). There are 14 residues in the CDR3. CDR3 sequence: CSASEPYSNQPQHF. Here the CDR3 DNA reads TGCAGTGCTAGTGAACCCTATAGCAATCAGCCCCAGCATTTT.

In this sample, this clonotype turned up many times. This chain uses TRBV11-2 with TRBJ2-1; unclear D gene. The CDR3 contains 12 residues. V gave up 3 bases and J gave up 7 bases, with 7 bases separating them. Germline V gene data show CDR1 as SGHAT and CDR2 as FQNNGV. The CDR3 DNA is TGTGCCAGCAGCTTTATCCAAAATGAGCAGTTCTTC. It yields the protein CASSFIQNEQFF.

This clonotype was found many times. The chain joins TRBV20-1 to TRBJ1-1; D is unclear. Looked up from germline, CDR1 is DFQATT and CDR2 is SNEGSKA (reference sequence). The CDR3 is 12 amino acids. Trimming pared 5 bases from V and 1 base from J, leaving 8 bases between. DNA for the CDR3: TGCAGTGCTGGAAGACAGAACACTGAAGCTTTCTTT. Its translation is CSAGRQNTEAFF.